Following are 14 T cell receptor beta chains from one sample sequenced in a study of T-cell memory formation after mild COVID-19 (dated by TCRdb to the early 2020s). The library was produced with 5' RACE. These reads were obtained on an Illumina NovaSeq 6000. The raw public reads went through TCRdb reprocessing: fastp at Q25, MiXCR clone calling, in-frame beta chains kept. Rows with one shared CDR3 protein collapse into an entry with the most common genes and DNA. This sample lists about 39,000 distinct CDR3 sequences; 6% to 7.5% were detected once. The ten largest clones represent 0.7% to 0.85% of the sample. The sequencing sample was made of PBMCs or a T cell subset sorted from them (not recorded which). The source of these receptors is an adult who had mild COVID-19 (a few samples of this study predate the infection). The sample titles of this study are shuffled in the database, so cell type and time point are left out.

This clonotype was seen ten or more times. V is TRBV4-3 and J is TRBJ2-4; 7 bases match TRBD1. This CDR3 comprises 17 residues. V lost 1 base to trimming and J lost 9 bases; unmatched junction nucleotides: 15. Per the germline V gene, CDR1 is LGHNA and CDR2 is YSLEER. CDR3 in DNA: TGCGCCAGCAGCCAAGGGGTGAACAGGGGAACTTCTCTCATTCAGTACTTC. Protein sequence: CASSQGVNRGTSLIQYF.

In its sample, this clonotype was seen many times. The chain recombines TRBV7-2 with TRBJ2-7; 14 bases fit TRBD2. V shed 4 bases, J shed 5 bases, and the junction held 10 bases outside the gene matches. Germline V gives CDR1 SGHTA, CDR2 FQGNSA. This CDR3 contains 17 residues. The DNA of the CDR3 is TGTGCCAGCAGCTCCTCACGGACTAGCGGGAGGACCCACGAGCAGTACTTC. Encoded protein: CASSSSRTSGRTHEQYF.

This clonotype was counted many times. The V call is TRBV5-1, the J call TRBJ2-6, with D hard to call. CDR1 and CDR2 from the germline V gene are SGHRS and YFSETQ. Between the trimmed V and J ends, which lost 1 base and 2 bases, there was a span of 7 bases. The length of the CDR3 is 15 residues. CDR3 sequence (DNA): TGCGCCAGCAGCTTGCTAGGTGCTGGGGCCAACGTCCTGACTTTC. Its translation is CASSLLGAGANVLTF.

CDR3 nucleotide sequence: TGTGCCAGTAGTACCAGGGACCCATATCAGCCCCAGCATTTT. Amino acid sequence: CASSTRDPYQPQHF. The chain recombines TRBV12-3 or TRBV12-4 with TRBJ1-5; D possibly corresponds to TRBD1 (5 bases). The CDR3 length is 14 residues. V lost 9 bases and J 5 bases, leaving 17 bases between the germline ends.

This clonotype was detected only a few times. The CDR3 nucleotides read TGTGCCAGCAGCTCACTCAGCGGTGGGGGCGCGGGCACTGAAGCTTTCTTT. Its protein product is CASSSLSGGGAGTEAFF. The chain joins TRBV7-9 to TRBJ1-1, with a tentative D call TRBD1 (6 bases). Germline V gives CDR1 SEHNR, CDR2 FQNEAQ (reference sequence). The length of the CDR3 is 17 residues. V gave up 4 bases and J gave up 4 bases, with 22 bases separating them.

Only a few counts were recorded for this clonotype. The J gene is TRBJ1-6, the V gene TRBV4-1; D uncertain. V lost 1 base and J 8 bases, leaving 9 bases between the germline ends. Germline V gives CDR1 MGHRA, CDR2 YSYEKL. CDR3 length equals 14 residues. CDR3 in DNA: TGCGCCAGCAGCCAAGGGTGGTCCGATTCACCCCTCCACTTT. Protein sequence: CASSQGWSDSPLHF.

This clonotype came up many times. This rearrangement joins TRBV18 to TRBJ2-7; 9 nucleotides agree with TRBD1. Germline lookup yields CDR1 KGHSH and CDR2 LQKENI. CDR3 length: 15 amino acids. With V trimmed by 6 bases and J by 6 bases, 12 bases remained unmatched. The CDR3 coding sequence is TGTGCCAGCTCCCCTTCCGGGACAGGGACTGGCGAGCAGTACTTC. This sequence encodes CASSPSGTGTGEQYF.

This clonotype was counted many times. The rearrangement links TRBV18 to TRBJ2-7; D uncertain. CDR1 and CDR2 from the germline V gene are KGHSH and LQKENI. The V and J ends lost 3 bases and 2 bases respectively, with 8 bases between them. This CDR3 is built from 13 residues. DNA for the CDR3: TGTGCCAGCTCACCGGAGATCACCTACGAGCAGTACTTC. This encodes CASSPEITYEQYF.

This clonotype came up many times. The chain joins TRBV12-3 or TRBV12-4 to TRBJ2-7; 10 nucleotides match TRBD1. V was pared by 4 bases and J by 3 bases, with 3 bases of the junction left unmatched. CDR3 length: 14 amino acids. The DNA of the CDR3 is TGTGCCAGCAGTTCTAGGACAGGGGGCTACGAGCAGTACTTC. This translates into CASSSRTGGYEQYF.

This clonotype was counted at least ten times. J is TRBJ2-3 and V is TRBV6-5; TRBD1 is a possible D gene (5 bases). Between the trimmed V and J ends, which lost 6 bases and 0 bases, there was a span of 16 bases. Germline CDR1 reads MNHEY; CDR2 reads SVGAGI. CDR3 length equals 16 residues. CDR3 bases: TGTGCCAGCAGGACCCAGGGTCTTACTAGCACAGATACGCAGTATTTT. It translates to CASRTQGLTSTDTQYF.

This clonotype was picked up a small number of times. This rearrangement joins TRBV27 to TRBJ2-7; 7 nucleotides line up with TRBD2. The ends lost 6 bases at V and 3 bases at J; junction bases unmatched: 5. The CDR3 length is 13 residues. CDR1 MNHEY and CDR2 SMNVEV come from the germline V gene (reference sequence). The CDR3 sequence is CASSIGLGYEQYF. CDR3 DNA sequence: TGTGCCAGCAGCATTGGACTAGGCTACGAGCAGTACTTC.

Comments on this clonotype: At one end the junction does not follow the germline gene, possibly because of a read error. V is TRBV6-5 and J is TRBJ2-3, with TRBD2 as a possible D gene (6 bases). CDR3 length: 13 amino acids. Germline CDR1 is MNHEY and CDR2 is SVGAGI. Here the CDR3 DNA reads TGTGCCAGCAGTTACGGCTGGCGGGACCGTAAGAATTTT. As protein: CASSYGWRDRKNF.

This clonotype was detected many times. The chain has TRBV5-1 and TRBJ2-3, with 8 bases that match TRBD2. Trimming took 0 bases from V and 3 from J; bases not matched to a gene: 9. This CDR3 comprises 17 residues. The V gene's germline CDR1 is SGHRS and CDR2 YFSETQ. The CDR3 bases are TGCGCCAGCAGCTTGGGAACTGCGGGGGGAAATACAGATACGCAGTATTTT. Translated: CASSLGTAGGNTDTQYF.

V gene TRBV18 combines with J gene TRBJ1-5; the match to TRBD1 covers 8 bases. J was trimmed by 4 bases and V by 3 bases; bases with no gene match: 5. The germline V gene has CDR1 KGHSH and CDR2 LQKENI. The CDR3 has 15 residues. The CDR3 coding sequence is TGTGCCAGCTCACCTAGGACAGGGAATAATCAGCCCCAGCATTTT. It translates to CASSPRTGNNQPQHF.